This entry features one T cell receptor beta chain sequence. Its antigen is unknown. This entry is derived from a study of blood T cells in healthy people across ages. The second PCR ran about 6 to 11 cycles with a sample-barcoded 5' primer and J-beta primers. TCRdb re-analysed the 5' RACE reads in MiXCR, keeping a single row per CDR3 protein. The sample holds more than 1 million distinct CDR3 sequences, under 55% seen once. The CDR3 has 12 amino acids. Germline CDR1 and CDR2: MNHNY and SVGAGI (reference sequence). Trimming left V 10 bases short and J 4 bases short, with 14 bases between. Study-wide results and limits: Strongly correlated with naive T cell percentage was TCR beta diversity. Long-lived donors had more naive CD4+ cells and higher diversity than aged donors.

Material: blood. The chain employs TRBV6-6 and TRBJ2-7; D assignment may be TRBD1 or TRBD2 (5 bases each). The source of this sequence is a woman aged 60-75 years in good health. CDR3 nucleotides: TGTGCCACCCGGGACGGCAATTACGAGCAGTACTTC. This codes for CATRDGNYEQYF.